These 24 T cell receptor beta chains originate from one sample sequenced in a study of cytomegalovirus exposure and HLA in healthy donors. Primers included in the PCR were 60 Vbeta and 13 Jbeta primers. This table comes from immunoSEQ multiplex PCR, and its TCRdb copy is limited to in-frame clones, with some not included. The sample's table shows 150,000 to 200,000 clones. What was sequenced was PBMCs. These receptors were taken from an older woman in good health and CMV-seronegative.

The rearrangement joins TRBV18 to TRBJ2-1; the match to TRBD1 covers 10 bases. Per the germline V gene, CDR1 is KGHSH and CDR2 is LQKENI. V trimming: 8 bases; J trimming: 3 bases; junction bases outside the gene matches: 4. The CDR3 sequence is 14 residues long. This CDR3 reads CASQGQGYYNEQFF. CDR3 bases: TGTGCCAGCCAGGGACAGGGGTACTACAATGAGCAGTTCTTC.

The V call is TRBV7-2, the J call TRBJ2-5, with TRBD1 as a possible D gene (7 bases). CDR3 length equals 14 residues. V was cut by 6 bases and J by 7 bases, with 18 bases left in between. The germline V gene has CDR1 SGHTA and CDR2 FQGNSA. The CDR3 nucleotides are TGTGCCAGCAGAAATGACAGGGAGGTCGGGACCCAGTACTTC. Protein: CASRNDREVGTQYF.

The V and J genes are TRBV7-6 and TRBJ1-1; D is unclear. Germline V lookup: CDR1 SGHVS, CDR2 FNYEAQ. The CDR3 spans 13 residues. Trimming took 2 bases from V and 0 from J, leaving 4 bases between them. In DNA, the CDR3 is TGTGCCAGCAGCTTAACGGTGAACACTGAAGCTTTCTTT. It encodes CASSLTVNTEAFF. The full variable domain, in which reference TRBV7-6 and TRBJ1-1 provide the parts outside the CDR3, is GAGVSQSPRYKVTKRGQDVALRCDPISGHVSLYWYRQALGQGPEFLTYFNYEAQQDKSGLPNDRFSAERPEGSISTLTIQRTEQRDSAMYRCASSLTVNTEAFFGQGTRLTVV.

J is TRBJ1-2 and V is TRBV19; weak D call: TRBD1 (6 bases). The CDR3 length is 16 residues. Germline V lookup: CDR1 LNHDA, CDR2 SQIVND (reference sequence). V lost 5 bases and J 4 bases, leaving 20 bases between the germline ends. In DNA form, the CDR3 reads TGTGCCAGTAGTTCCCTCCGGGACACGCTGGGCTATGGCTACACCTTC. This sequence encodes CASSSLRDTLGYGYTF.

This chain connects TRBV19 to TRBJ2-7, with TRBD2 as a possible D gene (5 bases). The length of the CDR3 is 15 residues. V lost 5 bases, J lost 3 bases, and 17 bases lay in between. From germline, CDR1 is LNHDA and CDR2 SQIVND (reference sequence). CDR3: CASSPRDRSYYEQYF. The CDR3 coding sequence is TGTGCCAGTAGTCCCCGGGATCGCTCATACTACGAGCAGTACTTC. Looking up the rest from reference TRBV19 and TRBJ2-7 gives the full variable domain: DGGITQSPKYLFRKEGQNVTLSCEQNLNHDAMYWYRQDPGQGLRLIYYSQIVNDFQKGDIAEGYSVSREKKESFPLTVTSAQKNPTAFYLCASSPRDRSYYEQYFGPGTRLTVT.

The chain has TRBV30 and TRBJ2-5, with TRBD2 as a possible D gene (5 bases). The germline CDR1 and CDR2 sequences are GTSNPN and SVGIG (reference sequence). The CDR3 runs 11 residues. Trimming pared 5 bases from V and 5 bases from J, leaving 9 bases between. CDR3 DNA sequence: TGTGCCTGGGGGAGTGCGGAGACCCAGTACTTC. This translates into CAWGSAETQYF.

The rearrangement links TRBV29-1 to TRBJ2-5; 9 nucleotides match TRBD1. J lost 5 bases, V lost 6 bases, and 4 bases had no gene match. Per germline, CDR1 SQVTM and CDR2 ANQGSEA. The CDR3 is 12 residues long. DNA for the CDR3: TGCAGCGTGGACAGGGGAATGGAGACCCAGTACTTC. Amino acids: CSVDRGMETQYF.

The chain links TRBV19 to TRBJ1-1, with 9 bases identical to TRBD1. The CDR3 has 14 amino acids. The germline V gene has CDR1 LNHDA and CDR2 SQIVND (reference sequence). The V and J ends lost 4 bases and 7 bases, in that order; junction bases with no gene match: 7. CDR3 amino acids: CASSKPGQGIEAFF. CDR3 DNA: TGTGCCAGTAGTAAGCCGGGACAGGGTATTGAAGCTTTCTTT.

The chain links TRBV27 to TRBJ1-1; no firm D call. The germline V and J ends were trimmed by 1 base and 2 bases, with 11 bases remaining between them. Germline CDR1 and CDR2: MNHEY and SMNVEV (reference sequence). There are 15 residues in the CDR3. CDR3 amino acids: CASSLFSTSNTEAFF. CDR3 bases: TGTGCCAGCAGTTTATTTAGCACAAGCAACACTGAAGCTTTCTTT.

The chain has TRBV5-1 and TRBJ2-3; TRBD2 aligns across 10 bases. V lost 6 bases, J lost 0 bases, and 7 bases stayed unmatched. The CDR3 is 16 residues long. In germline, CDR1 is SGHRS, CDR2 YFSETQ. The CDR3 loop reads CASKNLAGASTDTQYF. The CDR3 DNA reads TGCGCCAGCAAAAACCTAGCGGGAGCGAGCACAGATACGCAGTATTTT.

This rearrangement joins TRBV5-4 to TRBJ2-3; D is unclear. Germline loops: CDR1 SGHNT, CDR2 YYREEE (reference sequence). This CDR3 has 12 amino acids. V lost 4 bases to trimming and J lost 5 bases, with 8 bases between them. The CDR3 sequence is CASSLRQDTQYF. In nucleotides, the CDR3 is TGTGCCAGCAGCCTCAGGCAAGATACGCAGTATTTT. Full variable domain (remainder filled in from reference TRBV5-4 and TRBJ2-3): ETGVTQSPTHLIKTRGQQVTLRCSSQSGHNTVSWYQQALGQGPQFIFQYYREEENGRGNFPPRFSGLQFPNYSSELNVNALELDDSALYLCASSLRQDTQYFGPGTRLTVL.

The chain employs TRBV11-1 and TRBJ1-2; a possible D gene is TRBD1 (6 bases). Trimming took off 2 bases at V and 8 bases at J, with 9 bases between the two ends. Germline CDR1 SGHAT, CDR2 FQDESV (reference sequence). The CDR3 is 12 residues long. The CDR3: CASSLSGGGYTF. CDR3 in DNA: TGTGCCAGCAGCTTATCGGGGGGCGGCTACACCTTC.

This sequence joins TRBV6-1 and TRBJ1-4; 9 positions match TRBD1. Trimming removed 6 bases from V and 6 bases from J; junction bases left unmatched: 8. The CDR3 has 15 residues. Germline V gene data show CDR1 as MNHNS and CDR2 as SASEGT. This chain's CDR3 is CASSFRRQGDEKLFF. The CDR3 DNA reads as TGTGCCAGCAGCTTCCGGAGACAGGGGGATGAAAAACTGTTTTTT.

The J gene is TRBJ1-1, the V gene TRBV20-1; D uncertain. Germline loops: CDR1 DFQATT, CDR2 SNEGSKA (reference sequence). This CDR3 contains 11 residues. V was clipped by 1 base and J by 4 bases, with 4 bases between them. The CDR3 region is CSARAGTEAFF. CDR3 in DNA: TGCAGTGCTAGAGCGGGCACTGAAGCTTTCTTT.

This chain connects TRBV6-1 to TRBJ2-2; possibly TRBD2 for D (6 bases). The V and J ends lost 4 bases and 4 bases respectively, with 16 bases between them. Germline CDR1 is MNHNS and CDR2 is SASEGT. The CDR3 is made up of 16 amino acids. The DNA of the CDR3 is TGTGCCAGCAGTGTAATGGGACTCCGGTCCACCGGGGAGCTGTTTTTT. Protein product: CASSVMGLRSTGELFF.

About this clone itself: The same CDR3 arises from other DNA sequences in this sample as well. The chain carries TRBV18 and TRBJ1-1, with TRBD1 identical over 12 bases. The CDR3 has 15 amino acids. Trimming removed 3 bases from V and 1 base from J; junction bases left unmatched: 0. Germline assignment: CDR1 KGHSH and CDR2 LQKENI. The CDR3 reads CASSPGQGANTEAFF. The CDR3 DNA is TGTGCCAGCTCACCGGGACAGGGGGCGAACACTGAAGCTTTCTTT.

The chain couples TRBV7-9 to TRBJ2-7; 11 bases match TRBD2. The length of the CDR3 is 16 residues. Trimming cost V 5 bases and J 0 bases; bases outside gene matches: 6. Germline assignment: CDR1 SEHNR and CDR2 FQNEAQ (reference sequence). The CDR3 bases are TGTGCCAGCAGCGACACCGGGACTAGCGGCTCCTACGAGCAGTACTTC. Its translation: CASSDTGTSGSYEQYF.

As DNA, the CDR3 is TGCGCCAGCAGCCCCCTCTTTCCAACTAATGAAAAACTGTTTTTT. Translation gives CASSPLFPTNEKLFF. The V and J genes are TRBV4-3 and TRBJ1-4; no definite D call. This CDR3 spans 15 amino acids. Germline V gene data show CDR1 as LGHNA and CDR2 as YSLEER. V was shortened by 4 bases and J by 0 bases, with 9 bases between the two germline ends.

The rearrangement uses TRBV6-5 and TRBJ2-1, with D perhaps TRBD1 (5 bases). Germline-derived CDR1 and CDR2 are MNHEY and SVGAGI. Trimming removed 6 bases from V and 7 bases from J, with 13 bases in between. The CDR3 runs to 13 residues. The CDR3 loop reads CASSFHDRNEQFF. Here the CDR3 DNA reads TGTGCCAGCAGCTTCCATGACAGAAATGAGCAGTTCTTC.

J is TRBJ2-2 and V is TRBV6-4; 9 nucleotides line up with TRBD1. The V gene end was trimmed by 5 bases and the J gene end by 7 bases; junction bases not matched to a gene: 2. The length of the CDR3 is 13 residues. Per the germline V gene, CDR1 is MRHNA and CDR2 is SNTAGT. The CDR3 DNA reads as TGTGCCAGCAGTTTGGACAGGGGCGGGGAGCTGTTTTTT. Translation: CASSLDRGGELFF.

This rearrangement joins TRBV6-1 to TRBJ2-5; TRBD1 matches 7 bases. CDR3 length: 13 residues. CDR1 MNHNS and CDR2 SASEGT come from the germline V gene. After removal of 6 bases from V and 4 bases from J, the junction contained 5 bases not matched to a gene. CDR3 region: CASRGTARETQYF. In nucleotides, the CDR3 is TGTGCCAGCAGAGGGACAGCTCGAGAGACCCAGTACTTC.

J is TRBJ1-1 and V is TRBV5-6; TRBD1 matches 7 bases. V dropped 7 bases and J dropped 4; count of bases not matched to a gene: 7. CDR1 is SGHDT and CDR2 is YYEEEE in the germline V gene. This CDR3 has 13 residues. Written as DNA, the CDR3 is TGTGCCAGCTTTCCCGCAGGGGGCACTGAAGCTTTCTTT. Residues: CASFPAGGTEAFF.

The chain recombines TRBV29-1 with TRBJ2-1; TRBD1 matches 7 bases. The germline gives CDR1 SQVTM, CDR2 ANQGSEA. This CDR3 has 16 amino acids. With 5 bases clipped from V and 3 bases from J, the junction kept 13 bases outside the gene matches. The CDR3 nucleotides read TGCAGCGTTCGTATAAGACAGGGACGACGCTACAATGAGCAGTTCTTC. Translation gives CSVRIRQGRRYNEQFF.

Regarding this clone: Its ends do not fully match the called genes, so a read error is possible. This chain connects TRBV10-1 to TRBJ2-3; 10 bases align to TRBD2. The CDR3 runs 13 residues. In germline, CDR1 is WNHNN, CDR2 SYGVQD (reference sequence). CDR3: CASSESRAGGFRF. In nucleotides, the CDR3 is TGCGCCAGCAGTGAGTCGAGAGCGGGAGGGTTTCGTTTT.